A selection of T cell receptor beta chains follows, all from one sample in a study of Graves' ophthalmopathy and Graves' hyperthyroidism. One entry per CDR3 protein results from TCRdb running MiXCR on the multiplex PCR reads. The sample gives about 210,000 distinct CDR3 sequences, 25% to 30% of which show up once; about 9.3% is in the top ten. Sample: peripheral blood. These receptors all come from a man aged 45-65 years with Graves' ophthalmopathy. The conserved cysteine and the conserved F or W are not part of the CDR3 here. Not every row has a clone size; where given, it reads once, few, many or a size class.

size,J,V,CDR3
NA,TRBJ2-7,TRBV27,ASSRKLGRLDEQY
few,TRBJ1-2,TRBV9,ASSVGNSAYGYT
few,TRBJ2-5,TRBV28,ASSLRGLETQY
NA,TRBJ1-6,TRBV12-3/TRBV12-4,ASSGRQGNNSPLH
NA,TRBJ1-2,TRBV9,ASSIGGITAGYT
many,TRBJ2-2,TRBV18,ASSPSRANTGELF
NA,TRBJ2-7,TRBV28,ASSLIGQSSYEQY
NA,TRBJ2-2,TRBV5-1,ASSPQYTGELF
many,TRBJ1-1,TRBV30,AWTWGDFEAF
many,TRBJ2-5,TRBV2,ATSSLGEGETQY
many,TRBJ2-2,TRBV20-1,SARDHPAGGDTGELF
many,TRBJ1-2,TRBV2,ASSAPQGQISYGYT
NA,TRBJ1-6,TRBV2,ASSIGRDNSPLH
many,TRBJ2-2,TRBV6-5,ASSYGTGELF
many,TRBJ2-4,TRBV27,ASSSTSWNIQY
NA,TRBJ2-7,TRBV28,ASSLGSRWY
many,TRBJ1-5,TRBV6-2/TRBV6-3,ASRIRDVQDSNQPQH
many,TRBJ1-1,TRBV12-3/TRBV12-4,ASSPGRRANTEAF
many,TRBJ2-6,TRBV27,ASSSRTSASSGANVLT
many,TRBJ1-5,TRBV27,ASSEQGGNQPQH
NA,TRBJ1-2,TRBV6-2/TRBV6-3,ASTPPGTKRGYT
many,TRBJ1-2,TRBV4-2,ASRAGGYGYT
NA,TRBJ1-1,TRBV4-3,ASSQDALLQAAF
once,TRBJ1-5,TRBV6-1,ASRGQVYQPQH
NA,TRBJ1-3,TRBV12-3/TRBV12-4,ASSLSGLSGNTIY
many,TRBJ1-2,TRBV19,ASSPTQNYGYT
many,TRBJ2-7,TRBV11-2,ASTPATGGETTRQY
many,TRBJ1-2,TRBV6-1,ASSDARDSYGYT
many,TRBJ2-3,TRBV27,ASSPPRGNGRDTQY
many,TRBJ1-1,TRBV20-1,SARDFRGVNTEAF
many,TRBJ2-7,TRBV7-9,ASSWATGEQQY
many,TRBJ2-2,TRBV12-3/TRBV12-4,ASSPRMSGRAGELF
many,TRBJ2-7,TRBV27,ASSPLDLLSYEQY
many,TRBJ1-2,TRBV27,ASSLSPLAFAGYT
many,TRBJ2-5,TRBV28,ASSSTSGRGETQY
many,TRBJ2-5,TRBV6-6,ASTEDGREETQY
many,TRBJ2-2,TRBV30,AWVAGGNSGELF
many,TRBJ1-5,TRBV19,ASSPGTGGFQPQH
NA,TRBJ2-2,TRBV28,ASSFRVTGTATGELF
many,TRBJ2-5,TRBV19,ASSIGGAGGSETQY
NA,TRBJ1-5,TRBV12-3/TRBV12-4,ASSEVKGFSGNQPQH
NA,TRBJ2-6,TRBV11-2,ASRIGGGANVLT
NA,TRBJ1-2,TRBV28,ASNPAGRPGGYT
once,TRBJ1-3,TRBV6-1,ASSRGHRGSPGNTIY
many,TRBJ2-7,TRBV2,ASRLAGSEQY